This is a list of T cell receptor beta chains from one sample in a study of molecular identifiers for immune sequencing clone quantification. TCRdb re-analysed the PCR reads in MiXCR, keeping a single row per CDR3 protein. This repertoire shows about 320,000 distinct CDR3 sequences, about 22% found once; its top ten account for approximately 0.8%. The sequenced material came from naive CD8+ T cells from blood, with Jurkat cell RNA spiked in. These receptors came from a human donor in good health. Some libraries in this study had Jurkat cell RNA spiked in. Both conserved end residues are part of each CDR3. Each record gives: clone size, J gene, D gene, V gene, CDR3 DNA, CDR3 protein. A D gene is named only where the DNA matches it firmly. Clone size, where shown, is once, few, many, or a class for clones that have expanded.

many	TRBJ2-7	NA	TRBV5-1	TGCGCCAGCTTAAAGTCGCAGAGCTCCTACGAGCAGTACTTC	CASLKSQSSYEQYF
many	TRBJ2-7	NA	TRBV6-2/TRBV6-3	TGTGCCAGCAGTCCGCGGGCTAGCGAGCAGTACTTC	CASSPRASEQYF
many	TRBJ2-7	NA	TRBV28	TGTGCCAGCCGTGAACGTGGTTCCTACGAGCAGTACTTC	CASRERGSYEQYF
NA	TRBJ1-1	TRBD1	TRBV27	TGTGCCAGCAGTGTGGACAGGGCTCACACTGAAGCTTTCTTT	CASSVDRAHTEAFF
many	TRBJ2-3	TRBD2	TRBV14	TGTGCCAGCAGCCACGGTAGCGGGACCACAGATACGCAGTATTTT	CASSHGSGTTDTQYF
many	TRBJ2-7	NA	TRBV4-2	TGTGCCAGCAGCCAAGAGGCACTAGCCACTCCCTACGAGCAGTACTTC	CASSQEALATPYEQYF
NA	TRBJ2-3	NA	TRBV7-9	TGTGCCAGCAGCGGGAGGGACACGCAGTGTTTT	CASSGRDTQCF
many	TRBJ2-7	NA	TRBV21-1	TGTGCCAGCAGCAAAGGGGCGGAAACCTACGAGCAGTACTTC	CASSKGAETYEQYF
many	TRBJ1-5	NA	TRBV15	TGTGCCACCGGAGAGCATCAGCCCCAGCATTTT	CATGEHQPQHF
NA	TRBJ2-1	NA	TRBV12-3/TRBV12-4	TGTGCCAGCAGTTGGGACCTTCAGTACTATGAGAACCCCTACAATGAGCAGTTCTTC	CASSWDLQYYENPYNEQFF
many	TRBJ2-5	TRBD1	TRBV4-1	TGCGCCAGCAGCCAAGAGGCGACAGGGGGCTTGGAGACCCAGTACTTC	CASSQEATGGLETQYF
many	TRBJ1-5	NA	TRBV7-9	TGTGCCAGCAGGAAGGGCACTCAGCCCCAGCATTTT	CASRKGTQPQHF
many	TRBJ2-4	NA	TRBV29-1	TGCAGCGTTGAAAATCTAGAAGGGGTTTTAGCCAAAAACATTCAGTACTTC	CSVENLEGVLAKNIQYF
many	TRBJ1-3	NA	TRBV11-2	TGTGCCAGCAGCTCTCCGGGACTCCTTCCATCTCTCTCTGGAAACACCATATATTTT	CASSSPGLLPSLSGNTIYF
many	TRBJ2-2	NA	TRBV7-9	TGTGCCAGCAGCAGGGATGGCTCCGGGGAGCTGTTTTTT	CASSRDGSGELFF
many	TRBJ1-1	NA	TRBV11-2	TGTGCCAGCAGCTTACGGTGGACAGTGACAAGCACTGAAGCTTTCTTT	CASSLRWTVTSTEAFF
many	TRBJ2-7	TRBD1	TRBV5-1	TGCGCCAGCAGCTCGACAGGGGGTGATCCCTACGAGCAGTACTTC	CASSSTGGDPYEQYF
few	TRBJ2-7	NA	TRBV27	TGTGCCAGCAGTTTATCGTTGCAGGGTTACGAGCAGTACTTC	CASSLSLQGYEQYF
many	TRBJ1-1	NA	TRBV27	TGTGCCAGCAGTCCACTATTAACAGGGAACACTGAAGCTTTCTTT	CASSPLLTGNTEAFF
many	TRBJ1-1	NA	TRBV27	TGTGCCAGCAGTCCGACGGGAGGACCTGAAGCTTTCTTT	CASSPTGGPEAFF
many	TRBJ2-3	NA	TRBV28	TGTGCCAGCGCGACTGCTAGCACAGATACGCAGTATTTT	CASATASTDTQYF
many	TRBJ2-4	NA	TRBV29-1	TGCAGCGTGGTGGGGTCAAAAAACATTCAGTACTTC	CSVVGSKNIQYF
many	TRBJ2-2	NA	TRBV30	TGTGCCTGGAGTGAGAGTGGGACCGGGGAGCTGTTTTTT	CAWSESGTGELFF
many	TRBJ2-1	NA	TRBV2	TGTGCCAGCCACGCGGTCAATGAGCAGTTCTTC	CASHAVNEQFF
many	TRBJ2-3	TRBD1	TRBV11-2	TGTGCCAGCAGCTTCGGACAGGGGGCAGATACGCAGTATTTT	CASSFGQGADTQYF
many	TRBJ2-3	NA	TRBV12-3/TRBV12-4	TGTGCCAGCAGTTGGGGGGCTTCAACGGATACGCAGTATTTT	CASSWGASTDTQYF
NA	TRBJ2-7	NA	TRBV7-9	TGCGCCAGCAGCTTGGAGGAACCCTCGGAGCAGTACTTC	CASSLEEPSEQYF
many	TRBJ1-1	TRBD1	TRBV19	TGTGCCAGTAGTATAGACCCGGACAGGGCGACCACTGAAGCTTTCTTT	CASSIDPDRATTEAFF